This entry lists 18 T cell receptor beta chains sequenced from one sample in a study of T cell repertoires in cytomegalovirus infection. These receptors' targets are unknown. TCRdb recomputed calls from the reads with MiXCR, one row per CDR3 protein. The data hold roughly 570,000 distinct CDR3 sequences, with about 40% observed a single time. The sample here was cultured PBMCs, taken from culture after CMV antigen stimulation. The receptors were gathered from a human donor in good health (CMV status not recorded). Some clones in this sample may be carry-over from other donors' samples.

CDR3 coding DNA: TGTGCCAGCAGCATCAGAGACCTCTACGAGCAGTACTTC. This encodes CASSIRDLYEQYF. The chain links TRBV7-2 to TRBJ2-7; D is uncertain. The ends were cut back, 5 bases at V and 3 bases at J, with 11 bases in the middle. This CDR3 has 13 residues. Per the germline V gene, CDR1 is SGHTA and CDR2 is FQGNSA.

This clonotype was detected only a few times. CDR3 loop: CASSEFFGPSRRDGYNEQFF. The CDR3 DNA sequence: TGTGCCAGCAGTGAATTTTTCGGCCCCAGTCGGCGGGATGGATACAATGAGCAGTTCTTC. V gene TRBV25-1 combines with J gene TRBJ2-1; D perhaps matches TRBD2 (6 bases). The V gene lost 1 base and the J gene lost 4 bases, with 26 bases spanning the gap. CDR1 MGHDK and CDR2 SYGVNS come from the germline V gene. This CDR3 has 20 amino acids.

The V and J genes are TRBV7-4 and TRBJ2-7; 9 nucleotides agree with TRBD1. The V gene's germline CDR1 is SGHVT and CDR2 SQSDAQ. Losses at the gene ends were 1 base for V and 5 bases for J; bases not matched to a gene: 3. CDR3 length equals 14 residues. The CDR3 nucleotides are TGTGCCAGCAGCTTAGGGGACAGGGTCGACGAGCAGTACTTC. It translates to CASSLGDRVDEQYF. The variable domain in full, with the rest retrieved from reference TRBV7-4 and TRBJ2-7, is GAGVSQSPRYKVAKRGRDVALRCDSISGHVTLYWYRQTLGQGSEVLTYSQSDAQRDKSGRPSGRFSAERPERSVSTLKIQRTEQGDSAVYLCASSLGDRVDEQYFGPGTRLTVT.

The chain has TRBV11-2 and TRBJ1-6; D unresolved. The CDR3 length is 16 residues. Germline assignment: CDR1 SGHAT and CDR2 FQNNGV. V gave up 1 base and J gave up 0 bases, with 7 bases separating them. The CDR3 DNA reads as TGTGCCAGCAGCTTAGGGGCCAGCTCCTATAATTCACCCCTCCACTTT. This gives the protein CASSLGASSYNSPLHF.

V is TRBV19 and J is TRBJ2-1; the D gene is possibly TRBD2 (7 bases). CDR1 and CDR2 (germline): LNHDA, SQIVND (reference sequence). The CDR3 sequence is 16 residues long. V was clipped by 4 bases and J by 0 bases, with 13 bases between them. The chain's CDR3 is CASSTGGGFSYNEQFF. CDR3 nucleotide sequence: TGTGCCAGTAGTACGGGGGGCGGTTTCTCCTACAATGAGCAGTTCTTC.

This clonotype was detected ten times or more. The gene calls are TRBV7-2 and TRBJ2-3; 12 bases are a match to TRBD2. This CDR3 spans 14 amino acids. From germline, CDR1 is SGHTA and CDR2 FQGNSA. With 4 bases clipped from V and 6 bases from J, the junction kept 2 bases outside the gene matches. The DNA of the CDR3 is TGTGCCAGCAGCTCCACTAGCGGGAGGGATACGCAGTATTTT. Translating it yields CASSSTSGRDTQYF.

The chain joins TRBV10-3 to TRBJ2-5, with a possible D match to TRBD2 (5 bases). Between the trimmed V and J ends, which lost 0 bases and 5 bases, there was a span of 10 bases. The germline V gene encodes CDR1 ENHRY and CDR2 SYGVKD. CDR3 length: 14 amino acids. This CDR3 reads CAISESRAQETQYF. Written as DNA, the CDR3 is TGTGCCATCAGTGAGTCGCGGGCGCAGGAGACCCAGTACTTC.

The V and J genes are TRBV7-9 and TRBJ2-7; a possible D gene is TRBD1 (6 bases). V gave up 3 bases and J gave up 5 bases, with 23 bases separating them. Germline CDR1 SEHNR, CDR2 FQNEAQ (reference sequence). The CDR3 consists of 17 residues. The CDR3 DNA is TGTGCCAGCAGCTTCGTCTACAGGGCCCCGTCCATCCACGAGCAGTACTTC. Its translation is CASSFVYRAPSIHEQYF.

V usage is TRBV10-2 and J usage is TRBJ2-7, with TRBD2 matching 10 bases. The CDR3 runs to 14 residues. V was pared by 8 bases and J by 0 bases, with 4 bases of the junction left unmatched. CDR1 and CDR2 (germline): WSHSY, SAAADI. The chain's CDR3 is CASGLAGDSYEQYF. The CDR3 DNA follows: TGCGCCAGCGGCCTAGCGGGGGACTCCTACGAGCAGTACTTC.

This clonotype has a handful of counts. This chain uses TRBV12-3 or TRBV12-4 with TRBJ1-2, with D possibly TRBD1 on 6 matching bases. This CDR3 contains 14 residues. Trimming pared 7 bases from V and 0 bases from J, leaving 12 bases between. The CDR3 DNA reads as TGTGCCAGCACCCCGCAGGGGTCTAACTATGGCTACACCTTC. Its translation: CASTPQGSNYGYTF.

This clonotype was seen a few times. The CDR3 is CASSLGLAVSSTDTQYF. The CDR3 DNA reads as TGTGCCAGCAGCTTGGGACTAGCGGTCTCTAGCACAGATACGCAGTATTTT. J is TRBJ2-3 and V is TRBV7-2; 11 bases agree with TRBD2. Looked up from germline, CDR1 is SGHTA and CDR2 is FQGNSA. The CDR3 length is 17 residues. The trim removed 3 bases at V and 0 bases at J, leaving 5 bases unmatched.

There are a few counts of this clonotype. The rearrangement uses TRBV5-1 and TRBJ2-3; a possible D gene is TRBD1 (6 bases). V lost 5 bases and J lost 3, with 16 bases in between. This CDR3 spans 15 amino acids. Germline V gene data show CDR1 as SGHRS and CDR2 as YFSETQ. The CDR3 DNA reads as TGCGCCAGCAGTCCAGCAGCAAGGGGGACAGATACGCAGTATTTT. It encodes CASSPAARGTDTQYF.

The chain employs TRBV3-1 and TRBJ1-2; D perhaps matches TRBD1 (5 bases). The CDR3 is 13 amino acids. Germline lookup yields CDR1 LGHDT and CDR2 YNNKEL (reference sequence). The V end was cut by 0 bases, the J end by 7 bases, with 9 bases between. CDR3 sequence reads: CASSQETDSGYTF. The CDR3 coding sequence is TGTGCCAGCAGCCAAGAAACAGACAGTGGCTACACCTTC.

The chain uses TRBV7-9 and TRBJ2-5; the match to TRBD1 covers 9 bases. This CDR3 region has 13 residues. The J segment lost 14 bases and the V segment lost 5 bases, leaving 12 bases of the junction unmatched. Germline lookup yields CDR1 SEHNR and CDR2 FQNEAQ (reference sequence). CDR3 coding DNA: TGTGCCAGCAGCCCAACCGATCGGGACAGGGTATACTTC. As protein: CASSPTDRDRVYF. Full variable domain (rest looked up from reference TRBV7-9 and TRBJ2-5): DTGVSQNPRHKITKRGQNVTFRCDPISEHNRLYWYRQTLGQGPEFLTYFQNEAQLEKSRLLSDRFSAERPKGSFSTLEIQRTEQGDSAMYLCASSPTDRDRVYFGPGTRLLVL.

The CDR3: CASSLASGSNTGELFF. In DNA, the CDR3 is TGTGCCAGCAGCTTAGCTTCGGGATCTAACACCGGGGAGCTGTTTTTT. The chain joins TRBV11-2 to TRBJ2-2; possible D gene TRBD2, 5 bases. Trimming took 1 base from V and 2 from J, leaving 11 bases between them. The CDR3 covers 16 residues. Germline V gene data show CDR1 as SGHAT and CDR2 as FQNNGV. Based on the CDR3 plus reference TRBV11-2 and TRBJ2-2, the full variable domain is EAGVAQSPRYKIIEKRQSVAFWCNPISGHATLYWYQQILGQGPKLLIQFQNNGVVDDSQLPKDRFSAERLKGVDSTLKIQPAKLEDSAVYLCASSLASGSNTGELFFGEGSRLTVL.

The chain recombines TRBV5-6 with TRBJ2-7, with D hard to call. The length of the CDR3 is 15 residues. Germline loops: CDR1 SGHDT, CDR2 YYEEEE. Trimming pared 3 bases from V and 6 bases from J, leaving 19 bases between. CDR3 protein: CASSSRQAGSGEQYF. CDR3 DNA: TGTGCCAGCAGCTCTCGCCAGGCCGGCTCCGGCGAGCAGTACTTC. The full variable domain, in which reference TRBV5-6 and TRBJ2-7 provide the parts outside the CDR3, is DAGVTQSPTHLIKTRGQQVTLRCSPKSGHDTVSWYQQALGQGPQFIFQYYEEEERQRGNFPDRFSGHQFPNYSSELNVNALLLGDSALYLCASSSRQAGSGEQYFGPGTRLTVT.

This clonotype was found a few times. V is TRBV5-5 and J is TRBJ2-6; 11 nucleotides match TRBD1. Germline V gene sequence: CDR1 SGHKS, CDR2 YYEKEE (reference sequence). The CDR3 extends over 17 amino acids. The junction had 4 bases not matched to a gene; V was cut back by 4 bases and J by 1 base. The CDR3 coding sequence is TGTGCCAGCAGCCCGGGACAGGGGGTATCTGGGGCCAACGTCCTGACTTTC. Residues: CASSPGQGVSGANVLTF.

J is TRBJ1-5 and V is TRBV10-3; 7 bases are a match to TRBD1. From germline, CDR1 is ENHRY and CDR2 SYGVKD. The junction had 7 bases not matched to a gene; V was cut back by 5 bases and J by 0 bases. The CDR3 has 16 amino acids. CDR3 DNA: TGTGCCATCAGTACACAGGGGCGAAATAGCAATCAGCCCCAGCATTTT. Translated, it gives CAISTQGRNSNQPQHF.